This T cell receptor beta chain was identified in a study of siplizumab effects on memory and regulatory T cells (dated by TCRdb to the late 2010s). Background on the whole study: The effect of the anti-CD2 antibody siplizumab on alloreactive T-cell subsets was examined in allogeneic mixed lymphocyte reactions constructed from human PBMCs. Overall study results and their limits: A naive or memory phenotype could not be assigned to roughly 75-96% of proliferating CD4+ or CD8+ clones. The suppressive function of proliferating Tregs from siplizumab cultures was not functionally confirmed. Because sequences below about 10^-5 frequency were poorly captured, only a minor fraction of alloreactive clones could be mapped to unstimulated subsets. In reactions with siplizumab, an average of about 62% of mappable alloreactive CD4+ clones were Treg-derived, compared with approximately 29% in control reactions. Unstimulated naive T cells appeared more diverse than memory T cells, and naive cells seemed to contribute substantially to the alloresponse. The cumulative frequency of alloreactive sequences that could be traced back to unstimulated CD4+ memory T cells was significantly reduced by siplizumab.

On this clone: This clone's antigen is unknown. No qualities accompany the bases; no much larger clone lies one base away.

In addition, sequencing in three donor pairs included unstimulated CD8+ effector memory subsets alongside CD4+ naive, CD8+ naive, CD8+ TEMRA and CD4+ memory subsets. Sorted unstimulated T cells and proliferating T cells recovered from mixed lymphocyte reactions were subjected to TCRbeta CDR3 sequencing. Fresh whole blood from about ten HLA-typed healthy donors served as the source for isolating PBMCs. The CDR3 starts with the cysteine, ends with the phenylalanine, and has 14 residues. Here the CDR3 DNA is all that survives: 42 bases in frame from base 1. V trim: 4 bases; J trim: 3 bases; unmatched bases: 0. CDR1 SGDLS and CDR2 YYNGEE are derived from the germline V gene. The library was built by means of the immunoSEQ multiplex PCR assay. The deep sequencing platform assayed around 10^5 TCR templates per sample. Genomic DNA extracted from sorted T cells was used for TCRbeta CDR3 sequencing. In the source study's methods: Clonal analysis of TCRbeta CDR3 data was done in the R programming language. Unstimulated samples were compared with post-reaction CFSE-low samples to define alloreactive CD4+ and CD8+ clones. Alloreactive CD4+ clones were assigned to regulatory or non-regulatory origin by matching sequences to sorted unstimulated Treg and non-Treg repertoires. TCRdb provides this immuneACCESS table in a form limited to in-frame rearrangements. Some clones are lacking; in checked studies, under half of them reflect an unresolved V gene, and why the rest are absent is not known. V and J calls plus clone size are reproduced from that table; the DNA served to infer D and trimming. Here the sample has 50,000 to 70,000 clones; around 96% occur a single time. The ten largest clones represent around 0.086% of the sample.

The sequence links TRBV9 to TRBJ2-3; TRBD2 lines up with 12 middle nucleotides. The receptor's source is a human donor in good health. Sequences were obtained from naive CD8+ T cells sorted from blood. The sample's cell subset or site label, in plain terms: unstimulated naive T cells. The nucleotides read TGTGCCAGCAGCACTAGCGGGGGGACAGATACGCAGTATTTT. Its product reads: CASSTSGGTDTQYF.